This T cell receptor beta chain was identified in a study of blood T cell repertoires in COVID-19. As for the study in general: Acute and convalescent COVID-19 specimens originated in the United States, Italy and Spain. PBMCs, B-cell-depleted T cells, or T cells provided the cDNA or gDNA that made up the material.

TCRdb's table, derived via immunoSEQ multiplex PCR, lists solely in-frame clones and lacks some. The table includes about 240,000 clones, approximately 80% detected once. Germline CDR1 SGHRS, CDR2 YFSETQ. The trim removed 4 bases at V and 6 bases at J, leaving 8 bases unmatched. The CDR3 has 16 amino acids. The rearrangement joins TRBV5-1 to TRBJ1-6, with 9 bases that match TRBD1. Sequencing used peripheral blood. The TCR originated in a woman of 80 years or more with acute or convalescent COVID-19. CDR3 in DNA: TGCGCCAGCAGCAACCCCACAGGGGGCATTAATTCACCCCTCCACTTT. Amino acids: CASSNPTGGINSPLHF.